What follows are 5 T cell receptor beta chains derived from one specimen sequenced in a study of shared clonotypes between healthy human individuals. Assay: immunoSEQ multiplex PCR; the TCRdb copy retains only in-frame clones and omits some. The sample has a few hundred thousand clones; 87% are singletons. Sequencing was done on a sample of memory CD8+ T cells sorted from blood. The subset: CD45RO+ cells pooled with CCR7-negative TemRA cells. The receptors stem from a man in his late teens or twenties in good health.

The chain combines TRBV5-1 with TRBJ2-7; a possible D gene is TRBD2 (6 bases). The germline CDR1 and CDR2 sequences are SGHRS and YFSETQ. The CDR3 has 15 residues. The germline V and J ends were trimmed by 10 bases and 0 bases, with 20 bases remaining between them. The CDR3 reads CAYVPSGVSSYEQYF. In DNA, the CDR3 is TGCGCCTACGTTCCCTCGGGGGTCAGCTCCTACGAGCAGTACTTC.

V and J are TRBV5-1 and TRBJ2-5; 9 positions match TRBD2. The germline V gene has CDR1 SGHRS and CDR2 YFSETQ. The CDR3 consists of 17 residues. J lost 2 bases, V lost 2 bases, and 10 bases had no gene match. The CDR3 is CASSLLPSGAFQETQYF. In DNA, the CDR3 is TGCGCCAGCAGCTTACTTCCTAGCGGGGCGTTTCAAGAGACCCAGTACTTC.

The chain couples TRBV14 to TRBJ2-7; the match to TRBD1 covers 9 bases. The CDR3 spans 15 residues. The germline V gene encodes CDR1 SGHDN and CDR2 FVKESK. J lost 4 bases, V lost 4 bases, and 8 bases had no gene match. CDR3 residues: CASSLLQGALYEQYF. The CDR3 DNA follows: TGTGCCAGCAGCCTACTACAGGGGGCCCTTTACGAGCAGTACTTC.

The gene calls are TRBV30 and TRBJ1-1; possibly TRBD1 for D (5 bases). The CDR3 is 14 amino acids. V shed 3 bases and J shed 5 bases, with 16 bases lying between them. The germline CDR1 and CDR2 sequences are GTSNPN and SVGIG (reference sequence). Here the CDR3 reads CAWRAWGGGTEAFF. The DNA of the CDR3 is TGTGCCTGGAGAGCCTGGGGGGGAGGGACTGAAGCTTTCTTT.

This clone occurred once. The CDR3 reads CASIPGPGLLNNSPLHF. The CDR3 DNA is TGTGCCAGCATCCCCGGACCGGGACTCCTCAATAATTCACCCCTCCACTTT. The rearrangement links TRBV28 to TRBJ1-6; TRBD1 is a possible D gene (5 bases). CDR1 MDHEN and CDR2 SYDVKM come from the germline V gene. This CDR3 is built from 17 residues. The V end was cut by 7 bases, the J end by 5 bases, with 21 bases between.